Presented here are 30 T cell receptor beta chains from one specimen sequenced in a study of blood T cell repertoires in COVID-19. The table came from immunoSEQ multiplex PCR; TCRdb's copy has only in-frame clones and leaves some out. The table has over 120,000 clones, over 70% seen once. Input material: PBMCs or T cells enriched from blood (not recorded which). Receptors originate from a man between 60 and 70 years old who had recovered from COVID-19.

This clone turned up a few times. The chain recombines TRBV18 with TRBJ2-7; D not certain. The CDR3 has 13 residues. V was cut by 4 bases and J by 0 bases, with 7 bases left in between. Germline V gives CDR1 KGHSH, CDR2 LQKENI. The CDR3 region has the DNA TGTGCCAGCTCACTGATAGACTCCTACGAGCAGTACTTC. Translated, it gives CASSLIDSYEQYF.

The V gene is TRBV28, the J gene TRBJ2-7; weak D call: TRBD1 (6 bases). The CDR3 has 12 residues. In germline, CDR1 is MDHEN, CDR2 SYDVKM. V lost 5 bases and J lost 3, with 8 bases in between. CDR3 in amino acids: CASSRTVYEQYF. The CDR3 DNA follows: TGTGCCAGCAGTCGGACAGTCTACGAGCAGTACTTC.

The chain combines TRBV20-1 with TRBJ1-1, with no clear D. V was shortened by 3 bases and J by 4 bases, with 9 bases between the two germline ends. Per germline, CDR1 DFQATT and CDR2 SNEGSKA (reference sequence). This CDR3 region has 12 residues. CDR3 sequence: CSASLGITEAFF. The DNA for the CDR3 is TGCAGTGCTAGTCTCGGGATCACTGAAGCTTTCTTT.

The V and J genes are TRBV7-9 and TRBJ1-2; D call uncertain. The CDR3 runs to 12 residues. The V end was cut by 7 bases, the J end by 6 bases, with 12 bases between. The germline V gene encodes CDR1 SEHNR and CDR2 FQNEAQ (reference sequence). The CDR3 nucleotides are TGTGCCAGCACCGATGACTCAAATGGCTACACCTTC. Translating gives CASTDDSNGYTF. Together with reference TRBV7-9 and TRBJ1-2, the CDR3 gives the full variable domain: DTGVSQNPRHKITKRGQNVTFRCDPISEHNRLYWYRQTLGQGPEFLTYFQNEAQLEKSRLLSDRFSAERPKGSFSTLEIQRTEQGDSAMYLCASTDDSNGYTFGSGTRLTVV.

The gene calls are TRBV2 and TRBJ2-2; TRBD1 might be the D (5 bases). Germline CDR1 is SNHLY and CDR2 is FYNNEI. The V end lost 1 base, the J end lost 7 bases, and 16 bases lay between the germline ends. CDR3 length: 16 residues. The CDR3 reads CASSEEWMGRDGELFF. DNA for the CDR3: TGTGCCAGCAGTGAAGAGTGGATGGGGCGTGACGGGGAGCTGTTTTTT.

The CDR3 sequence: CASSLPSDEQYF. CDR3 DNA: TGCGCCAGCAGCTTGCCGTCTGACGAGCAGTACTTC. This chain joins TRBV5-1 and TRBJ2-7; no firm D call. Germline V lookup: CDR1 SGHRS, CDR2 YFSETQ. The CDR3 has 12 amino acids. Trimming took off 1 base at V and 5 bases at J, with 7 bases between the two ends.

The V gene is TRBV18, the J gene TRBJ2-5; D may be TRBD2 (5 bases). CDR3 length equals 14 residues. Germline lookup yields CDR1 KGHSH and CDR2 LQKENI. Trimming removed 2 bases at V and 5 bases at J, with 12 bases between. The CDR3 DNA reads as TGTGCCAGCTCACCAGAGGGCAGTCTGGAGACCCAGTACTTC. As protein: CASSPEGSLETQYF.

The rearrangement joins TRBV30 to TRBJ1-3; D not certain. The CDR3 is 13 amino acids. V was cut by 3 bases and J by 7 bases, with 13 bases left in between. CDR1 GTSNPN and CDR2 SVGIG come from the germline V gene (reference sequence). The CDR3 loop reads CAWSPNIGNTIYF. As DNA, the CDR3 is TGTGCCTGGAGCCCAAATATCGGGAACACCATATATTTT.

The chain couples TRBV3-1 (or the pseudogene TRBV3-2) to TRBJ2-1; 7 positions match TRBD1. In germline, CDR1 is LGHDT, CDR2 YNNKEL (reference sequence). The CDR3 runs 14 residues. The trim removed 3 bases at V and 5 bases at J, leaving 4 bases unmatched. The CDR3 sequence: CASSQLGTDNEQFF. DNA for the CDR3: TGTGCCAGCAGCCAGCTTGGGACAGACAATGAGCAGTTCTTC.

This chain links TRBV1 with TRBJ2-1; the listed D gene, TRBD2, was not tested against the DNA. TRBV1 represents a pseudogene. The length of the CDR3 is 16 residues. CDR3 coding DNA: TGCACCAGCAGCCAACCGGGACTAGCAGAATACAATGAGCAGTTCTTC. Translation: CTSSQPGLAEYNEQFF.

V usage is TRBV6-5 and J usage is TRBJ2-7; perhaps TRBD2 as D (7 bases). This CDR3 has 14 amino acids. V was shortened by 2 bases and J by 5 bases, with 13 bases between the two germline ends. Germline values: CDR1 MNHEY, CDR2 SVGAGI. CDR3 loop: CASSYRGARDEQYF. In DNA, the CDR3 is TGTGCCAGCAGTTACCGGGGGGCACGGGACGAGCAGTACTTC.

The gene calls are TRBV19 and TRBJ1-1; no clear D. The CDR3 consists of 14 residues. Germline V lookup: CDR1 LNHDA, CDR2 SQIVND (reference sequence). Trimming removed 5 bases at V and 6 bases at J, with 16 bases between. CDR3 loop: CASSFAGNGAEAFF. In DNA form, the CDR3 reads TGTGCCAGTAGTTTCGCGGGGAATGGCGCTGAAGCTTTCTTT.

V usage is TRBV5-1 and J usage is TRBJ2-7, with TRBD1 identical over 9 bases. J was trimmed by 5 bases and V by 4 bases; bases with no gene match: 7. This CDR3 contains 14 residues. Germline V lookup: CDR1 SGHRS, CDR2 YFSETQ. This CDR3 reads CASSLLTGGNEQYF. The CDR3 nucleotides read TGCGCCAGCAGCCTACTGACAGGGGGGAACGAGCAGTACTTC.

The chain links TRBV11-2 to TRBJ2-2; maybe TRBD2 (6 bases). V shed 8 bases and J shed 4 bases, with 14 bases lying between them. The length of the CDR3 is 14 residues. Germline values: CDR1 SGHAT, CDR2 FQNNGV. The CDR3: CASRTAGSTGELFF. As DNA, the CDR3 is TGTGCCAGCCGGACGGCGGGGAGCACCGGGGAGCTGTTTTTT.

This chain uses TRBV11-2 with TRBJ2-2, with 9 bases aligning to TRBD2. The CDR3 covers 15 residues. CDR1 is SGHAT, CDR2 FQNNGV, per germline. V was clipped by 4 bases and J by 6 bases; unmatched bases: 6. CDR3 in amino acids: CASSSRAGGPGELFF. CDR3 bases: TGTGCCAGCAGCTCCAGAGCGGGAGGTCCCGGGGAGCTGTTTTTT.

The V and J genes are TRBV2 and TRBJ2-3; TRBD2 is a possible D gene (7 bases). V lost 9 bases and J 3 bases, leaving 10 bases between the germline ends. Germline V gene lookup returns CDR1 SNHLY and CDR2 FYNNEI. The CDR3 totals 12 residues. The CDR3 reads CARGRGTDTQYF. The CDR3 nucleotides are TGTGCCAGAGGGAGGGGGACAGATACGCAGTATTTT.

This clone has only one observation. The rearrangement uses TRBV28 and TRBJ1-1; possibly TRBD1 for D (6 bases). The germline V gene encodes CDR1 MDHEN and CDR2 SYDVKM. Trimming took 5 bases from V and 1 from J, leaving 14 bases between them. This CDR3 is built from 15 residues. The CDR3 here is CASSPPQGGNTEAFF. Here the CDR3 DNA reads TGTGCCAGCAGTCCCCCACAGGGCGGGAACACTGAAGCTTTCTTT.

The rearrangement joins TRBV19 to TRBJ1-2, with D perhaps matching TRBD1 (5 bases). Trimming removed 2 bases from V and 8 bases from J, with 12 bases in between. This CDR3 has 13 residues. Germline V gene sequence: CDR1 LNHDA, CDR2 SQIVND (reference sequence). CDR3 sequence: CASSIPWGDGYTF. The CDR3 nucleotides are TGTGCCAGTAGTATACCTTGGGGGGACGGCTACACCTTC.

In this sample, this clone turned up once. J is TRBJ2-1 and V is TRBV29-1; 12 bases line up with TRBD2. Germline loops: CDR1 SQVTM, CDR2 ANQGSEA. This CDR3 spans 14 amino acids. V gave up 8 bases and J gave up 6 bases; unmatched junction bases: 8. CDR3 sequence (DNA): TGCAGCTCCGCGGGACTAGCGGGTCTCAATGAGCAGTTCTTC. Encoded protein: CSSAGLAGLNEQFF.

The chain joins TRBV7-9 to TRBJ2-5, with 9 bases lining up with TRBD1. This CDR3 spans 13 amino acids. The V gene end was trimmed by 6 bases and the J gene end by 8 bases; junction bases not matched to a gene: 7. The germline CDR1 and CDR2 sequences are SEHNR and FQNEAQ (reference sequence). CDR3 sequence: CASSRGQGLTQYF. CDR3 DNA sequence: TGTGCCAGCAGTCGGGGACAGGGACTCACCCAGTACTTC.

The chain is built from TRBV4-1 and TRBJ1-6; 10 bases align to TRBD1. Germline V lookup: CDR1 MGHRA, CDR2 YSYEKL. The V segment lost 4 bases and the J segment 9 bases; nucleotides outside the gene matches: 6. The CDR3 is 15 amino acids. The CDR3 region is CASSPPGTGVSPLHF. As DNA, the CDR3 is TGCGCCAGCAGCCCCCCCGGGACAGGGGTTTCACCCCTCCACTTT.

The rearrangement links TRBV12-3 or TRBV12-4 to TRBJ1-2; D unresolved. Trimming shortened V by 1 base and J by 7 bases, and 7 bases separated the two germline ends. The CDR3 has 12 residues. This CDR3 reads CASSLGQFGYTF. The CDR3 nucleotides are TGTGCCAGCAGTTTAGGACAATTTGGCTACACCTTC.

The genes are TRBV28 and TRBJ1-5; 7 bases align to TRBD1. This CDR3 has 14 residues. Trimming took 4 bases from V and 6 from J; bases not matched to a gene: 6. Germline V gene data show CDR1 as MDHEN and CDR2 as SYDVKM. The CDR3 nucleotides are TGTGCCAGCAGTTCACAGGGGTTTAGTCAGCCCCAGCATTTT. This sequence encodes CASSSQGFSQPQHF.

The chain recombines TRBV18 with TRBJ2-5; the D is unclear. The CDR3 length is 13 residues. V was shortened by 3 bases and J by 1 base, with 6 bases between the two germline ends. Germline V gives CDR1 KGHSH, CDR2 LQKENI. CDR3: CASSPPSQETQYF. CDR3 bases: TGTGCCAGCTCACCGCCCAGCCAAGAGACCCAGTACTTC.

This clone was recorded once. J is TRBJ2-1 and V is TRBV29-1; TRBD2 matches at 8 bases. Germline-derived CDR1 and CDR2 are SQVTM and ANQGSEA. V dropped 6 bases and J dropped 2; count of bases not matched to a gene: 9. The CDR3 extends over 15 amino acids. CDR3: CSVLRGGVPYNEQFF. The CDR3 coding sequence is TGCAGCGTCCTCCGGGGGGGGGTTCCCTACAATGAGCAGTTCTTC.

The chain combines TRBV9 with TRBJ2-7; no definite D call. Germline CDR1 is SGDLS and CDR2 is YYNGEE. V was trimmed by 4 bases and J by 0 bases, leaving 14 bases between them. The CDR3 totals 15 residues. CDR3 nucleotide sequence: TGTGCCAGCAGCCCCGACCTACAGAGCTCCTACGAGCAGTACTTC. This codes for CASSPDLQSSYEQYF. Drawing the rest from reference TRBV9 and TRBJ2-7, the complete variable domain is DSGVTQTPKHLITATGQRVTLRCSPRSGDLSVYWYQQSLDQGLQFLIQYYNGEERAKGNILERFSAQQFPDLHSELNLSSLELGDSALYFCASSPDLQSSYEQYFGPGTRLTVT.

The chain carries TRBV3-1 (or the pseudogene TRBV3-2) and TRBJ2-4; 10 bases fit TRBD2. The CDR3 contains 15 residues. J gave up 2 bases and V 4 bases, and 2 bases lay outside the gene matches. Per the germline V gene, CDR1 is LGHDT and CDR2 is YNNKEL (reference sequence). The CDR3 bases are TGTGCCAGCAGCCCTACTAGCGGGACCAAAAACATTCAGTACTTC. Protein: CASSPTSGTKNIQYF.

The chain recombines TRBV5-1 with TRBJ2-7, with TRBD2 as a possible D gene (6 bases). V was shortened by 10 bases and J by 0 bases, with 17 bases between the two germline ends. The CDR3 runs 14 residues. Per germline, CDR1 SGHRS and CDR2 YFSETQ. The CDR3 region has the DNA TGCGCCTCAAGGCGGGACCCTAGCTCCTACGAGCAGTACTTC. Its translation: CASRRDPSSYEQYF.

The chain joins TRBV20-1 to TRBJ2-1; D is perhaps TRBD1 (5 bases). With 5 bases removed from V and 9 bases from J, the gap between germline ends came to 8 bases. This CDR3 has 10 residues. CDR1 DFQATT and CDR2 SNEGSKA come from the germline V gene (reference sequence). CDR3 sequence: CSAVGVEQFF. CDR3 nucleotides: TGCAGTGCTGTAGGGGTTGAGCAGTTCTTC.

V and J are TRBV20-1 and TRBJ2-7; D may be TRBD1 (6 bases). V shed 3 bases and J shed 7 bases, with 10 bases lying between them. Germline lookup yields CDR1 DFQATT and CDR2 SNEGSKA (reference sequence). The CDR3 is made up of 11 amino acids. Here the CDR3 reads CSASWTVEQYF. The CDR3 bases are TGCAGTGCTAGCTGGACAGTAGAGCAGTACTTC.